Presented here are 22 T cell receptor beta chains from one specimen sequenced in a study of cytomegalovirus exposure and HLA in healthy donors. This PCR relied on a set of 60 Vbeta primers and 13 Jbeta primers. Clones were sequenced by immunoSEQ multiplex PCR, and TCRdb holds only the in-frame ones, with some missing. The table shows some 150,000 clones, with around three quarters occurring only once. Sequencing used PBMCs. The receptors originated from a middle-aged man in good health and CMV-seronegative.

V and J are TRBV29-1 and TRBJ2-5; D is possibly TRBD2 (5 bases). Looked up from germline, CDR1 is SQVTM and CDR2 is ANQGSEA. The CDR3 consists of 14 residues. V lost 4 bases and J 4 bases, leaving 16 bases between the germline ends. The CDR3 loop is CSVALERLVETQYF. The CDR3 nucleotides are TGCAGCGTTGCGTTGGAGCGGCTAGTAGAGACCCAGTACTTC.

V gene TRBV27 combines with J gene TRBJ1-1, with D possibly matching TRBD1 (6 bases). Germline CDR1 and CDR2: MNHEY and SMNVEV (reference sequence). The CDR3 is made up of 16 amino acids. Trimming removed 7 bases at V and 2 bases at J, with 20 bases between. The chain's CDR3 is CASMPTWAGGNTEAFF. CDR3 coding DNA: TGTGCCAGCATGCCGACCTGGGCGGGGGGCAACACTGAAGCTTTCTTT.

CDR3 sequence reads: CASRPGLAGLNEQFF. The CDR3 bases are TGTGCCAGCAGGCCGGGACTAGCGGGTCTAAATGAGCAGTTCTTC. The chain recombines TRBV6-5 with TRBJ2-1, with TRBD2 identical over 12 bases. The CDR3 contains 15 residues. V lost 6 bases and J lost 7; bases outside the gene matches: 7. The germline gives CDR1 MNHEY, CDR2 SVGAGI.

The V call is TRBV7-2, the J call TRBJ2-1; 9 nucleotides line up with TRBD1. This CDR3 region has 14 residues. Unmatched junction bases numbered 5, after V lost 3 bases and J lost 8 bases. Germline V gene data show CDR1 as SGHTA and CDR2 as FQGNSA. The CDR3 is CASSFATGGDEQFF. CDR3 nucleotide sequence: TGTGCCAGCAGCTTCGCGACAGGGGGGGATGAGCAGTTCTTC.

In nucleotides, the CDR3 is TGTGCCAGCAGCGCATACGCCTCCGGGACTAGCGCCCCAACCCAGTACTTC. Its translation is CASSAYASGTSAPTQYF. V and J are TRBV7-8 and TRBJ2-5, with TRBD2 matching over 10 bases. Unmatched junction bases numbered 17, after V lost 5 bases and J lost 8 bases. The CDR3 is 17 residues long. In germline, CDR1 is SGHVS, CDR2 FQNEAQ.

The rearrangement joins TRBV5-6 to TRBJ2-3, with TRBD2 identical over 9 bases. Germline V gives CDR1 SGHDT, CDR2 YYEEEE. Losses at the gene ends were 2 bases for V and 2 bases for J; bases not matched to a gene: 6. This CDR3 region has 16 residues. CDR3 protein: CASSLRASGITDTQYF. In nucleotides, the CDR3 is TGTGCCAGCAGCTTAAGGGCTAGCGGGATCACAGATACGCAGTATTTT.

V gene TRBV9 combines with J gene TRBJ2-5; D might be TRBD2 (6 bases). Germline-derived CDR1 and CDR2 are SGDLS and YYNGEE. The V end was cut by 2 bases, the J end by 3 bases, with 8 bases between. This CDR3 spans 13 amino acids. CDR3 in amino acids: CASSVSGEETQYF. For the CDR3, the DNA is TGTGCCAGCAGCGTTTCGGGAGAAGAGACCCAGTACTTC.

On this clone itself: One end of the junction varies from germline; a read error may be responsible. The chain combines TRBV7-7 with TRBJ2-7; 12 positions match TRBD1. Germline V CDR1 and CDR2: SSHAT, FNYEAQ (reference sequence). The CDR3 is made up of 15 amino acids. The CDR3 protein is CASSPGQGASYEQYF. In DNA, the CDR3 is TGTGCTAGCAGCCCGGGACAGGGGGCCTCCTACGAGCAGTACTTC.

The chain couples TRBV14 to TRBJ1-2, with a tentative D call TRBD1 (6 bases). Germline V gene sequence: CDR1 SGHDN, CDR2 FVKESK. Trimming took 1 base from V and 4 from J, leaving 13 bases between them. The CDR3 runs to 15 residues. This CDR3 is CASSQGVRGAYGYTF. The CDR3 nucleotides are TGTGCCAGCAGCCAAGGAGTCAGGGGAGCCTATGGCTACACCTTC.

This clone appeared a few times. The chain recombines TRBV28 with TRBJ2-1; 7 bases line up with TRBD2. V shed 6 bases, J shed 0 bases, and the junction held 14 bases outside the gene matches. Germline V gene lookup returns CDR1 MDHEN and CDR2 SYDVKM. There are 18 residues in the CDR3. CDR3 in DNA: TGTGCCAGCAGGTCCCTTATCGGGAGGATGAGCTCCTACAATGAGCAGTTCTTC. It is translated as CASRSLIGRMSSYNEQFF.

This chain joins TRBV7-8 and TRBJ2-3; a possible D gene is TRBD1 (6 bases). The CDR3 runs 17 residues. The ends were cut back, 7 bases at V and 2 bases at J, with 22 bases in the middle. Germline assignment: CDR1 SGHVS and CDR2 FQNEAQ. The CDR3 region is CASNNRRDIPHTDTQYF. CDR3 nucleotides: TGTGCCAGCAACAATAGACGGGACATCCCCCACACAGATACGCAGTATTTT.

V usage is TRBV5-4 and J usage is TRBJ2-5, with D unresolved. This CDR3 is 13 amino acids long. Germline V CDR1 and CDR2: SGHNT, YYREEE (reference sequence). Trimming took off 1 base at V and 4 bases at J, with 8 bases between the two ends. The CDR3 protein is CASSLQRGETQYF. In DNA, the CDR3 is TGTGCCAGCAGCTTGCAGCGAGGAGAGACCCAGTACTTC.

The rearrangement joins TRBV5-1 to TRBJ2-1, with TRBD2 matching over 10 bases. CDR3 size: 16 residues. V was pared by 3 bases and J by 0 bases, with 3 bases of the junction left unmatched. The germline gives CDR1 SGHRS, CDR2 YFSETQ. The CDR3 DNA follows: TGCGCCAGCAGCTCTGCTAGCGGGAGCTCCTACAATGAGCAGTTCTTC. Translating gives CASSSASGSSYNEQFF.

The chain carries TRBV18 and TRBJ1-1; no firm D call. The V gene's germline CDR1 is KGHSH and CDR2 LQKENI. The CDR3 sequence is 14 residues long. V gave up 1 base and J gave up 1 base, with 7 bases separating them. CDR3 amino acids: CASSPLGENTEAFF. The CDR3 DNA is TGTGCCAGCTCACCACTCGGGGAGAACACTGAAGCTTTCTTT.

V and J are TRBV4-3 and TRBJ2-7, with D unresolved. CDR1 and CDR2 from the germline V gene are LGHNA and YSLEER. V shed 1 base and J shed 4 bases, with 8 bases lying between them. This CDR3 is built from 13 residues. CDR3 sequence reads: CASSQVVGYEQYF. The CDR3 coding sequence is TGCGCCAGCAGCCAAGTCGTCGGTTACGAGCAGTACTTC.

This clone is a singleton in its sample. The rearrangement joins TRBV7-9 to TRBJ2-1; 7 nucleotides agree with TRBD2. The germline gives CDR1 SEHNR, CDR2 FQNEAQ (reference sequence). The CDR3 is 18 residues long. Trimming took 5 bases from V and 4 from J; bases not matched to a gene: 17. The CDR3 is CASSPGGLGRERYNEQFF. The CDR3 DNA reads as TGTGCCAGCAGCCCAGGAGGCTTGGGGCGGGAGCGGTACAATGAGCAGTTCTTC. Full variable domain (remainder filled in from reference TRBV7-9 and TRBJ2-1): DTGVSQNPRHKITKRGQNVTFRCDPISEHNRLYWYRQTLGQGPEFLTYFQNEAQLEKSRLLSDRFSAERPKGSFSTLEIQRTEQGDSAMYLCASSPGGLGRERYNEQFFGPGTRLTVL.

This chain joins TRBV28 and TRBJ1-2; the D is unclear. V lost 9 bases and J 2 bases, leaving 19 bases between the germline ends. CDR3 length: 15 residues. CDR1 and CDR2 (germline): MDHEN, SYDVKM. The CDR3 region has the DNA TGTGCCAGTAGATTCGTAAGGAGCTTCAACTATGGCTACACCTTC. Translation gives CASRFVRSFNYGYTF.

The V gene is TRBV19, the J gene TRBJ1-2, with D possibly matching TRBD1 (6 bases). The CDR3 spans 14 residues. The germline V gene has CDR1 LNHDA and CDR2 SQIVND (reference sequence). V dropped 5 bases and J dropped 4 bases, with 14 bases sitting between them. The CDR3 DNA follows: TGTGCCAGTAGTCCGACTGGGGGCTTCTATGGCTACACCTTC. Translation gives CASSPTGGFYGYTF. The variable domain in full, completed from reference TRBV19 and TRBJ1-2, reads DGGITQSPKYLFRKEGQNVTLSCEQNLNHDAMYWYRQDPGQGLRLIYYSQIVNDFQKGDIAEGYSVSREKKESFPLTVTSAQKNPTAFYLCASSPTGGFYGYTFGSGTRLTVV.

This rearrangement joins TRBV11-2 to TRBJ2-5; TRBD2 is a possible D gene (5 bases). The CDR3 runs 17 residues. V dropped 5 bases and J dropped 3 bases, with 22 bases sitting between them. Germline CDR1 reads SGHAT; CDR2 reads FQNNGV. CDR3 sequence reads: CASSTKQQPSWEETQYF. DNA of the CDR3: TGTGCCAGCAGCACGAAACAGCAGCCTAGCTGGGAAGAGACCCAGTACTTC.

This clone was observed once. V is TRBV28 and J is TRBJ2-7, with D perhaps TRBD2 (5 bases). Germline CDR1 reads MDHEN; CDR2 reads SYDVKM. CDR3 length: 14 amino acids. Trimming shortened V by 7 bases and J by 6 bases, and 19 bases separated the two germline ends. For the CDR3, the DNA is TGTGCCAGCACCCTATTATCGGGGTTAAGCGAGCAGTACTTC. This gives the protein CASTLLSGLSEQYF.

This rearrangement joins TRBV27 to TRBJ2-7, with a tentative D call TRBD2 (5 bases). Trimming cost V 7 bases and J 0 bases, with 19 bases left between them. Germline CDR1 is MNHEY and CDR2 is SMNVEV (reference sequence). This CDR3 region has 16 residues. CDR3 nucleotides: TGTGCCAGCACCGTCCGGTGGGCGAGCGGCTCCTACGAGCAGTACTTC. It translates to CASTVRWASGSYEQYF.

This sequence joins TRBV5-1 and TRBJ2-5; 10 positions agree with TRBD2. Germline V CDR1 and CDR2: SGHRS, YFSETQ. This CDR3 has 15 amino acids. Trimming at V came to 4 bases and at J to 5 bases, leaving 8 bases not matched to a gene. The CDR3 loop is CASSAGIAGGETQYF. In DNA, the CDR3 is TGCGCCAGCAGCGCAGGAATAGCGGGAGGTGAGACCCAGTACTTC.